The next 4 T cell receptor beta chains were all read from a single sample in a study of technical replicates of blood from a few donors. TCRdb's table, derived via immunoSEQ multiplex PCR, lists solely in-frame clones and lacks some. This repertoire shows tens of thousands of clones, about 88% found once; its top ten account for roughly 5%. The sequenced sample consisted of PBMCs. The source of these receptors is a human donor in good health. Some clones in this sample may be carry-over from other donors' samples.

The CDR3 coding sequence is TGTGCCAGCAGTTTAGCGCGGGCCTACAATGAGCAGTTCTTC. It specifies CASSLARAYNEQFF. This chain joins TRBV27 and TRBJ2-1; weak D call: TRBD2 (5 bases). V lost 2 bases and J 2 bases, leaving 7 bases between the germline ends. The length of the CDR3 is 14 residues. Germline V gene data show CDR1 as MNHEY and CDR2 as SMNVEV (reference sequence).

This clone was counted a single time. The CDR3 reads CASSTLANSRNEQFF. In DNA, the CDR3 is TGTGCCAGCAGCACTTTAGCGAATTCTAGGAATGAGCAGTTCTTC. The chain is built from TRBV9 and TRBJ2-1; weak D call: TRBD2 (5 bases). The CDR3 runs 15 residues. V shed 4 bases and J shed 7 bases, with 18 bases lying between them. Germline CDR1 reads SGDLS; CDR2 reads YYNGEE.

This clone was seen just once. V gene TRBV27 combines with J gene TRBJ2-3; no clear D. In germline, CDR1 is MNHEY, CDR2 SMNVEV (reference sequence). This CDR3 spans 14 amino acids. The V and J ends lost 5 bases and 6 bases respectively, with 15 bases between them. The CDR3 region is CASSLLGALDTQYF. In DNA form, the CDR3 reads TGTGCCAGCAGTCTGCTAGGAGCGTTGGATACGCAGTATTTT.

This clone was recorded only once. This chain links TRBV7-3 with TRBJ2-7; 7 bases align to TRBD1. After removal of 1 base from V and 4 bases from J, the junction contained 7 bases not matched to a gene. Germline V gene lookup returns CDR1 SGHTA and CDR2 FQGTGA. The CDR3 sequence is 15 residues long. CDR3 in amino acids: CASSLRGGEAYEQYF. The CDR3 nucleotides are TGTGCCAGCAGCTTAAGAGGGGGCGAAGCTTACGAGCAGTACTTC.